Below are 14 T cell receptor beta chains sequenced from a single sample in a study of blood T cell repertoires in COVID-19. Clones were read by immunoSEQ multiplex PCR, and TCRdb kept only the in-frame ones, dropping some. The table shows about 350,000 clones, with about 92% occurring only once. Source material: peripheral blood. These receptors came from a woman aged 55-70 years with COVID-19, enrolled during active disease.

The chain combines TRBV6-5 with TRBJ1-1; no firm D call. The V end was cut by 2 bases, the J end by 1 base, with 11 bases between. The CDR3 runs to 15 residues. In germline, CDR1 is MNHEY, CDR2 SVGAGI. Here the CDR3 reads CASSYQNAGNTEAFF. The CDR3 DNA follows: TGTGCCAGCAGTTACCAGAATGCGGGGAACACTGAAGCTTTCTTT.

This chain joins TRBV5-1 and TRBJ1-2, with 7 nucleotides matching TRBD1. The CDR3 has 16 amino acids. The germline V gene has CDR1 SGHRS and CDR2 YFSETQ. V shed 4 bases, J shed 4 bases, and the junction held 13 bases outside the gene matches. For the CDR3, the DNA is TGCGCCAGCAGCCTATCCCTAACAGGGGTACTCTATGGCTACACCTTC. Protein sequence: CASSLSLTGVLYGYTF.

V is TRBV28 and J is TRBJ1-2; a possible D gene is TRBD1 (6 bases). The germline gives CDR1 MDHEN, CDR2 SYDVKM. Trimming removed 6 bases from V and 6 bases from J, with 14 bases in between. The CDR3 covers 13 residues. CDR3 in amino acids: CASRLTGSHGYTF. The CDR3 DNA sequence: TGTGCCAGCAGACTAACAGGGAGCCATGGCTACACCTTC.

This clone showed up just once. The chain carries TRBV5-1 and TRBJ1-1; possible D gene TRBD1, 5 bases. From germline, CDR1 is SGHRS and CDR2 YFSETQ. There are 12 residues in the CDR3. V was cut by 5 bases and J by 6 bases, with 11 bases left in between. CDR3 sequence (DNA): TGCGCCAGCAGTGCAGGGTTCCCTGAAGCTTTCTTT. Protein sequence: CASSAGFPEAFF.

This clone has only one observation. The chain employs TRBV28 and TRBJ1-1; D is perhaps TRBD1 (6 bases). Germline V lookup: CDR1 MDHEN, CDR2 SYDVKM. This CDR3 region has 11 residues. V was shortened by 9 bases and J by 5 bases, with 10 bases between the two germline ends. The CDR3 loop is CASLQGTEAFF. The CDR3 nucleotides read TGTGCCAGTTTACAGGGAACTGAAGCTTTCTTT.

This clone was counted once. The chain has TRBV7-9 and TRBJ1-4; D might be TRBD1 (5 bases). The CDR3 runs 13 residues. Between the trimmed V and J ends, which lost 5 bases and 7 bases, there was a span of 11 bases. Germline V gene lookup returns CDR1 SEHNR and CDR2 FQNEAQ (reference sequence). CDR3 region: CASSVSGGEKLFF. CDR3 nucleotides: TGTGCCAGCAGCGTCTCCGGGGGTGAAAAACTGTTTTTT.

The chain carries TRBV7-2 and TRBJ1-3; tentative D call: TRBD1 (5 bases). V was pared by 3 bases and J by 2 bases, with 14 bases between. The germline V gene has CDR1 SGHTA and CDR2 FQGNSA. The CDR3 covers 16 residues. DNA of the CDR3: TGTGCCAGCAGCTTTGGGCCTCCAGGGACTGGAAACACCATATATTTT. Amino acids: CASSFGPPGTGNTIYF. Full variable domain (missing parts from reference TRBV7-2 and TRBJ1-3): GAGVSQSPSNKVTEKGKDVELRCDPISGHTALYWYRQSLGQGLEFLIYFQGNSAPDKSGLPSDRFSAERTGGSVSTLTIQRTQQEDSAVYLCASSFGPPGTGNTIYFGEGSWLTVV.

Only one count was recorded for this clone. The chain uses TRBV30 and TRBJ2-3; 9 positions match TRBD1. From germline, CDR1 is GTSNPN and CDR2 SVGIG (reference sequence). After removal of 0 bases from V and 2 bases from J, the junction contained 3 bases not matched to a gene. The CDR3 has 15 amino acids. The CDR3 nucleotides read TGTGCCTGGAGTGTGAGGGACAGGGCCACAGATACGCAGTATTTT. Translation gives CAWSVRDRATDTQYF.

The chain is built from TRBV7-2 and TRBJ1-1, with D tentatively TRBD1 (5 bases). The germline V gene has CDR1 SGHTA and CDR2 FQGNSA. The CDR3 covers 14 residues. With 5 bases removed from V and 1 base from J, the gap between germline ends came to 11 bases. The DNA for the CDR3 is TGTGCCAGCAGCCCTCAGGGATGGAACACTGAAGCTTTCTTT. It is translated as CASSPQGWNTEAFF.

In DNA form, the CDR3 reads TGTGCCAGCAGACGGGACAGCCAGCCCCAGCATTTT. Encoded protein: CASRRDSQPQHF. The rearrangement links TRBV28 to TRBJ1-5; 7 bases are shared with TRBD1. CDR3 length: 12 amino acids. Looked up from germline, CDR1 is MDHEN and CDR2 is SYDVKM. V shed 6 bases and J 7 bases; nucleotides not matched to a gene: 3.

The V call is TRBV19, the J call TRBJ1-1; D is unresolved. The germline V gene encodes CDR1 LNHDA and CDR2 SQIVND (reference sequence). CDR3 length equals 13 residues. Trimming took 5 bases from V and 1 from J, leaving 8 bases between them. DNA for the CDR3: TGTGCCAGTAGTGCCGGGTGGAACACTGAAGCTTTCTTT. This codes for CASSAGWNTEAFF.

The chain joins TRBV11-2 to TRBJ1-4; 8 bases line up with TRBD1. The V gene's germline CDR1 is SGHAT and CDR2 FQNNGV. V was clipped by 2 bases and J by 7 bases; unmatched bases: 9. CDR3 length equals 16 residues. DNA of the CDR3: TGTGCCAGCAGCTTAACTCGAACAGGGGGAATTGAAAAACTGTTTTTT. Protein sequence: CASSLTRTGGIEKLFF.

This chain links TRBV30 with TRBJ1-6; TRBD1 is a possible D gene (5 bases). The CDR3 spans 14 residues. The V gene lost 3 bases and the J gene lost 7 bases, with 13 bases spanning the gap. Germline V lookup: CDR1 GTSNPN, CDR2 SVGIG (reference sequence). The chain's CDR3 is CAWSTGHVNSPLHF. The CDR3 nucleotides are TGTGCCTGGAGCACCGGACACGTCAATTCACCCCTCCACTTT.

This chain connects TRBV19 to TRBJ1-1; D unclear. The CDR3 totals 14 residues. Germline assignment: CDR1 LNHDA and CDR2 SQIVND (reference sequence). With 7 bases removed from V and 0 bases from J, the gap between germline ends came to 12 bases. The CDR3 DNA reads TGTGCCAGTACCCGAGGAGCGATGAACACTGAAGCTTTCTTT. Its protein product is CASTRGAMNTEAFF.